This T cell receptor beta chain was captured in a study of blood T cell repertoires in COVID-19. Looking at the study overall: The United States, Italy and Spain supplied acute and convalescent COVID-19 samples. The analysed material was cDNA or gDNA that came from T cells, B-cell-depleted T cells, or PBMCs.

Unmatched junction bases numbered 12, after V lost 6 bases and J lost 2 bases. The CDR3 loop spans 16 amino acids. Germline CDR1 and CDR2: WNHNN and SYGVQD (reference sequence). Authors' processing steps: The assay estimated nucleated cells by amplifying reference gene primers. This table comes from immunoSEQ multiplex PCR, and its TCRdb copy is limited to in-frame clones, with some not included. The V and J calls and clone size come from that table; D and trimming were worked out from the DNA. The sample lists roughly 260,000 clones, about 87% seen once, with 4% in the top ten. The sample was peripheral blood. This rearrangement joins TRBV10-1 to TRBJ2-7; TRBD1 matches 8 bases. The receptor's source is a man aged 60 to 75 who had recovered from COVID-19. CDR3 loop: CASSDHRGSAPYEQYF. The CDR3 DNA sequence: TGCGCCAGCAGCGACCACAGGGGGTCTGCCCCCTACGAGCAGTACTTC.